The 20 T cell receptor beta chains listed next were all sequenced from one sample in a study of T-cell reconstitution after alpha-beta-depleted transplantation in children. This sample's TCRbeta library carried unique molecular identifier barcodes. Using its own MiXCR run on the PCR reads, TCRdb lists one record per CDR3 protein. The data show approximately 650,000 distinct CDR3 sequences, about an eighth seen once. Sequenced material: PBMCs, taken before TCRalphabeta/CD19-depleted stem cell transplant. Receptors were obtained from a girl under 10 years old with congenital amegakaryocytic thrombocytopenia, due to receive a stem cell transplant.

This clonotype was found a few times. This chain connects TRBV4-1 to TRBJ1-3; no firm D call. This CDR3 region has 14 residues. V lost 4 bases and J 4 bases, leaving 11 bases between the germline ends. Germline V lookup: CDR1 MGHRA, CDR2 YSYEKL. This chain's CDR3 is CASSLLWAGNTIYF. CDR3 in DNA: TGCGCCAGCAGCCTTCTATGGGCCGGAAACACCATATATTTT.

In its sample, this clonotype was seen a few times. The chain carries TRBV7-2 and TRBJ1-1; the D gene is possibly TRBD1 (5 bases). The germline CDR1 and CDR2 sequences are SGHTA and FQGNSA. The CDR3 consists of 14 residues. The V gene lost 7 bases and the J gene lost 0 bases, with 12 bases spanning the gap. The CDR3 DNA sequence: TGTGCCAGCAAGCAGGGTATTTTGAACACTGAAGCTTTCTTT. This gives the protein CASKQGILNTEAFF.

The chain's CDR3 is CASSPQLDEQYF. Written as DNA, the CDR3 is TGTGCCAGCAGTCCTCAGCTCGACGAGCAGTACTTC. The rearrangement joins TRBV12-3 or TRBV12-4 to TRBJ2-7; D gene ambiguous. The CDR3 has 12 residues. Trimming shortened V by 5 bases and J by 5 bases, and 10 bases separated the two germline ends.

This clonotype appeared a single time. The CDR3 nucleotides are TGTGCCACCAGCGGACTAGCGGGATTAAATGAGCAGTTCTTC. This translates into CATSGLAGLNEQFF. This chain links TRBV2 with TRBJ2-1; 12 bases line up with TRBD2. Germline V lookup: CDR1 SNHLY, CDR2 FYNNEI. The CDR3 runs to 14 residues. V gave up 10 bases and J gave up 7 bases; unmatched junction bases: 8.

This clonotype was recorded at least ten times. V gene TRBV15 combines with J gene TRBJ1-5, with a weak D call TRBD1 (6 bases). CDR3 length: 14 amino acids. V dropped 7 bases and J dropped 4 bases, with 14 bases sitting between them. Germline-derived CDR1 and CDR2 are LNHNV and YYDKDF (reference sequence). The CDR3 sequence: CATNTLQGNQPQHF. CDR3 sequence (DNA): TGTGCCACCAATACCCTACAGGGTAATCAGCCCCAGCATTTT.

This clonotype was seen more than once but under ten times. The chain couples TRBV5-1 to TRBJ2-7, with 7 bases aligning to TRBD2. From germline, CDR1 is SGHRS and CDR2 YFSETQ. The CDR3 contains 14 residues. Unmatched junction bases numbered 8, after V lost 4 bases and J lost 4 bases. CDR3 nucleotides: TGCGCCAGCAGCATGGGGTGGACTAGATACGAGCAGTACTTC. Translating it yields CASSMGWTRYEQYF. Filled out from reference TRBV5-1 and TRBJ2-7, the complete variable domain reads KAGVTQTPRYLIKTRGQQVTLSCSPISGHRSVSWYQQTPGQGLQFLFEYFSETQRNKGNFPGRFSGRQFSNSRSEMNVSTLELGDSALYLCASSMGWTRYEQYFGPGTRLTVT.

The chain uses TRBV5-1 and TRBJ2-7; D may be TRBD1 or TRBD2 (5 bases each). This CDR3 spans 14 amino acids. Trimming stripped 0 bases from V and 6 bases from J, with 13 bases between. Germline-derived CDR1 and CDR2 are SGHRS and YFSETQ. CDR3 nucleotide sequence: TGCGCCAGCAGCTTGGCCGGGACGCAGGGCGAGCAGTACTTC. Its protein is CASSLAGTQGEQYF.

This clonotype came up many times. The V call is TRBV7-2, the J call TRBJ2-5; 8 bases line up with TRBD2. The CDR3 totals 13 residues. The V and J ends lost 6 bases and 4 bases, in that order; junction bases with no gene match: 4. The germline V gene encodes CDR1 SGHTA and CDR2 FQGNSA. The CDR3, as DNA: TGTGCCAGCAGTTACACTAGCGGAGAGACCCAGTACTTC. The encoded protein is CASSYTSGETQYF.

Worth noting for this clonotype: A clone one base away is much larger, so this may be a read error. This sequence joins TRBV3-1 and TRBJ1-2; possible D gene TRBD1, 6 bases. The CDR3 length is 13 residues. Per germline, CDR1 LGHDT and CDR2 YNNKEL (reference sequence). The CDR3, as DNA: TGTGCCAGCAGCCCAATTGGAGGGGGTGGCGACACCTTC. Its translation is CASSPIGGGGDTF. Full variable domain (remainder filled in from reference TRBV3-1 and TRBJ1-2): DTAVSQTPKYLVTQMGNDKSIKCEQNLGHDTMYWYKQDSKKFLKIMFSYNNKELIINETVPNRFSPKSPDKAHLNLHINSLELGDSAVYFCASSPIGGGGDTFGSGTRLTVV.

V is TRBV5-1 and J is TRBJ1-1; D unresolved. Germline V gene data show CDR1 as SGHRS and CDR2 as YFSETQ. Trimming pared 0 bases from V and 0 bases from J, leaving 9 bases between. The CDR3 is 15 residues long. This CDR3 is CASSLAQPVNTEAFF. CDR3 bases: TGCGCCAGCAGCTTGGCCCAGCCGGTGAACACTGAAGCTTTCTTT.

This clonotype occurred many times. CDR3 bases: TGCGCCAGCAGCGGGGGTAGACTAGCGGACGTTCCGGGGGAGCTGTTTTTT. It codes for CASSGGRLADVPGELFF. The chain uses TRBV5-1 and TRBJ2-2, with 9 positions matching TRBD2. The germline V gene encodes CDR1 SGHRS and CDR2 YFSETQ. V lost 4 bases, J lost 8 bases, and 15 bases stayed unmatched. The CDR3 length is 17 residues.

The table lists this clonotype with a few counts. The J gene is TRBJ2-7, the V gene TRBV5-5; 13 bases align to TRBD2. V gave up 4 bases and J gave up 5 bases; unmatched junction bases: 6. CDR1 is SGHKS and CDR2 is YYEKEE in the germline V gene (reference sequence). The CDR3 contains 15 residues. CDR3 nucleotides: TGTGCCAGCAGCCTGGACGGACTAGCGGGAGACGAGCAGTACTTC. It encodes CASSLDGLAGDEQYF.

This clonotype was seen a few times. The genes are TRBV15 and TRBJ1-2; no clear D. Trimming removed 0 bases at V and 4 bases at J, with 12 bases between. Germline lookup yields CDR1 LNHNV and CDR2 YYDKDF (reference sequence). The CDR3 extends over 15 amino acids. The CDR3 loop reads CATSRDRTVTYGYTF. The CDR3 nucleotides read TGTGCCACCAGCAGAGATCGAACAGTAACCTATGGCTACACCTTC.

This clonotype has a handful of counts. The V gene is TRBV5-1, the J gene TRBJ1-5; D is unresolved. Germline CDR1 reads SGHRS; CDR2 reads YFSETQ. V gave up 0 bases and J gave up 1 base, with 11 bases separating them. This CDR3 comprises 16 residues. CDR3 in DNA: TGCGCCAGCAGCTTGGGAGGCCCCTCGAGCAATCAGCCCCAGCATTTT. As protein: CASSLGGPSSNQPQHF. The whole variable domain, remainder taken from reference TRBV5-1 and TRBJ1-5, is KAGVTQTPRYLIKTRGQQVTLSCSPISGHRSVSWYQQTPGQGLQFLFEYFSETQRNKGNFPGRFSGRQFSNSRSEMNVSTLELGDSALYLCASSLGGPSSNQPQHFGDGTRLSIL.

The rearrangement uses TRBV20-1 and TRBJ2-7; D might be TRBD1 (5 bases). V lost 6 bases, J lost 2 bases, and 17 bases lay in between. The germline CDR1 and CDR2 sequences are DFQATT and SNEGSKA (reference sequence). The CDR3 is 14 residues long. CDR3 nucleotide sequence: TGCAGTGCGCATCACAGGACCCCTCCCTACGAGCAGTACTTC. As protein: CSAHHRTPPYEQYF.

This clonotype was counted only a few times. The chain employs TRBV4-2 and TRBJ2-3, with a weak D call TRBD1 (6 bases). Germline CDR1 is LGHNA and CDR2 is YNFKEQ. The CDR3 is 16 amino acids. V was shortened by 0 bases and J by 0 bases, with 10 bases between the two germline ends. The CDR3 region has the DNA TGTGCCAGCAGCCAAGATCTTGGACAGAGCACAGATACGCAGTATTTT. Protein: CASSQDLGQSTDTQYF.

The chain combines TRBV20-1 with TRBJ2-7; TRBD2 aligns across 12 bases. The V and J ends lost 0 bases and 7 bases, in that order; junction bases with no gene match: 10. Germline V gives CDR1 DFQATT, CDR2 SNEGSKA (reference sequence). CDR3 length equals 16 residues. The CDR3 DNA reads as TGCAGTGCTAGAGATTCGTGGACTAGCGGGACGGGTGAGCAGTACTTC. Translated, it gives CSARDSWTSGTGEQYF.

This clonotype was found a few times. The rearrangement links TRBV3-1 to TRBJ1-1; D remains unclear. The CDR3 consists of 13 residues. Trimming shortened V by 1 base and J by 6 bases, and 9 bases separated the two germline ends. Germline values: CDR1 LGHDT, CDR2 YNNKEL (reference sequence). The CDR3 is CASSQVWKAEAFF. As DNA, the CDR3 is TGTGCCAGCAGCCAAGTTTGGAAGGCTGAAGCTTTCTTT.

This clonotype was counted only a few times. The genes are TRBV6-2 or TRBV6-3 and TRBJ2-3; maybe TRBD2 (5 bases). The CDR3 contains 16 residues. The V gene's germline CDR1 is MNHEY and CDR2 SVGEGT. V shed 6 bases and J shed 2 bases, with 18 bases lying between them. This CDR3 is CASSRTSGRFTDTQYF. CDR3 bases: TGTGCCAGCAGCCGAACCAGCGGCCGTTTCACAGATACGCAGTATTTT.

There are many counts of this clonotype. This sequence joins TRBV20-1 and TRBJ2-1, with a tentative D call TRBD2 (5 bases). Germline lookup yields CDR1 DFQATT and CDR2 SNEGSKA (reference sequence). The CDR3 length is 14 residues. Trimming shortened V by 6 bases and J by 5 bases, and 17 bases separated the two germline ends. CDR3: CSASGASENNEQFF. CDR3 nucleotide sequence: TGCAGTGCCAGCGGCGCTAGTGAGAACAATGAGCAGTTCTTC.